This T cell receptor beta chain is from a study of T cells after yellow fever vaccination. Overall study context: Fractions of limited cellularity were prepared by means of SMART-Seq v4 Ultra Low Input.

V lost 0 bases to trimming and J lost 2 bases, with 14 bases between them. The CDR3 totals 18 residues. Germline assignment: CDR1 MNHEY and CDR2 SVGAGI. In making TCR cDNA, 5'RACE template switching added a universal primer site and UMIs to it. MiXCR was run by TCRdb on the 5' RACE reads, yielding one entry per CDR3 protein. The profile shows 150,000 or so distinct CDR3 sequences, 6.6% of them singletons. Sample: CD4+ T cells sorted from PBMCs, taken 10 days after the yellow fever booster vaccination. The receptor was derived from a man aged 25 to 40 who received the YFV17D yellow fever vaccine. This chain connects TRBV6-5 to TRBJ2-6; possibly TRBD2 for D (5 bases). The CDR3 sequence is CASSYSIFPRAGANVLTF. CDR3 nucleotide sequence: TGTGCCAGCAGTTACTCGATTTTTCCGAGGGCTGGGGCCAACGTCCTGACTTTC.